The present TCR beta chain was sequenced within a study of cytomegalovirus exposure and HLA in healthy donors (dated by TCRdb to 2015 to 2018). The study in broad terms: According to an earlier analysis of 450 to 650 of the donors, about 179 million T cells yielded over 100 million unique TCR beta sequences and about 300 Gb of sequence data. Of the roughly 410 genotyped donors, more than 75% were placed in the genetic ancestry cluster associated with self-reported Caucasian donors. Class I and class II HLA loci were covered by the typing at four-digit resolution. Approximately 310 gigabases of sequencing data and about 92 million unique TCR sequences made up an early release that covered approximately 650 HLA-typed donors. Across around 400 genotyped donors of the cohort, an average of about 220,000 unique TCR beta nucleotide sequences per donor were sequenced, and roughly 20% of those sequences were non-productive. The study used immunosequencing to profile the T cell repertoires of about 670 subjects and linked those repertoires to cytomegalovirus serostatus. Besides the first cohort of about 730 subjects, a separate validation cohort made up of 120 different subjects was used. To predict cytomegalovirus infection status, the study brought together high-throughput TCR immunosequencing, statistical association of individual TCRs with disease status, and machine learning. Because of strong linkage in the cohort, four to six DR-DQ haplotypes were treated as single units for association and clustering. A later analysis re-analyzed previously published TCR beta repertoires from several hundred donors and added high-resolution HLA genotyping to study TCR occurrence patterns. The study was designed to test whether signatures of past pathogen exposure could be identified by cataloging public T cell receptors. In a later genetic analysis, genome-wide SNP genotypes for about 55% of the roughly 700 donors were used, and that subset was treated as a discovery cohort. The number of donors typed differed by locus, with roughly 620-630 for A, B, C, DRB1 and DQB1, over 500 for DQA1, 600 to 610 for DPA1, and approximately 470 for DPB1. An earlier analysis of about 600 of the donors used high-throughput TCR beta sequencing to judge whether each TCR beta V gene segment behaved as functional or pseudogenic. Donor age, sex, ethnicity and CMV serostatus were collected together with the repertoire data. Every discovery cohort repertoire had been produced on one sequencing platform. The later analysis used no new phenotypic data to find candidate immune exposures, relying instead on TCR beta sequences and their occurrence across donors.

The cohort comprised around 690 healthy bone marrow donors. At the time of sampling, every cohort member was nominally healthy, though immune exposures that went unrecorded were likely present. The donor was CMV seronegative and belonged to the group of over 300 seronegative cohort members. Every donor gave a peripheral blood sample, and the peripheral blood mononuclear cells from that sample were used for TCR beta sequencing. The Qiagen DNeasy Blood Extraction Kit was used to extract genomic DNA from the blood cell samples. To prepare the library, the immunoSEQ multiplex PCR assay was applied. A mixture of 60 forward primers for TCR Vbeta segments and 13 reverse primers for TCR Jbeta segments was used in the multiplex PCR. Amplification of the CDR3 region of rearranged TCR beta genes was performed with a multiplex PCR assay on genomic DNA. On the Illumina HiSeq System, the amplified TCR beta libraries were sequenced as 87-base-pair reads. Regarding the original processing steps: Across the 666 repertoires, a later analysis counted tens of millions of unique TCR beta chains, roughly 11 million of which were shared by at least two donors. Raw reads were error-corrected and collapsed into unique sequences with a nearest-neighbor algorithm that merged closely related sequences to remove PCR and sequencing errors. CDR3 sequences were aligned to IMGT reference sequences to assign V, D and J gene segments. Each retained sequence needed at least a six-nucleotide match to both a V gene segment and a J gene segment. A rearrangement was called productive if the CDR3 had no stop codons and remained in frame with V and J, and every other rearrangement was called non-productive. CDR3 was defined by IMGT convention, running from the second conserved V-encoded cysteine to the conserved J-encoded phenylalanine. The earlier analysis of about 590 of the donors excluded sequences that lacked an unambiguous match to a single V gene segment. An earlier analysis of several hundred of the donors called V segments functional above 56.7% productive rearrangements and segregating when the between-donor standard deviation exceeded 5%. To diagnose cytomegalovirus status from the catalog of TCR beta chain sequences, a statistical classification framework was built. A later analysis assigned V and J genes by comparing TCR nucleotide sequences with IMGT/GENE-DB human TR gene sequences. In a later analysis, CDR3 sequences and most-parsimonious VDJ recombination scenarios were assigned using the TCRdist pipeline. In a later analysis, every TCR beta chain was defined by the combination of its CDR3 amino acid sequence and its V-gene family, and reads without a unique V-gene family were dropped. A later analysis removed nearly 600 highly shared, low-generation-probability nucleotide sequences to deal with suspected cross-contamination and a sequencing artifact. In a later analysis, a clonal expansion index was calculated for each public chain from normalized within-repertoire ranks of inferred template counts. In a later analysis, generation probabilities were computed using a VDJ recombination model fitted to out-of-frame rearrangements, and the results were checked against IGoR. Hypergeometric tests were used in a later analysis to score TCR-TCR, TCR-HLA and TCR-CMV co-occurrence, with a repertoire-size bias correction applied to the TCR pairs. A later analysis estimated false discovery rates by permuting HLA or CMV assignments 20 times. In a later analysis, co-occurring TCRs were grouped with DBSCAN, and TCRdist sequence similarity was added when clustering was performed within HLA-allele-positive subsets. Co-occurrence clustering excluded repertoires with fewer than 30,000 or more than 120,000 public chains, plus five with anomalous nucleotide sharing. The clones in this table, taken by TCRdb from immuneACCESS, are in-frame only. Not every clone is retained; where verified, under half of the shortfall comes from an unresolved V gene, and the cause of the rest is unknown. The V and J calls and clone size were taken over from that table, and D and trimming were inferred from the DNA. For this sample, the table gives more than 65,000 clones. Jointly, the top ten make up 2.7% of the sample.

The cysteine opens and the phenylalanine closes a CDR3 of 18 amino acids. The retained sequence is limited to the CDR3, 54 bases, with the frame set at the first base. From a lookup of the germline V gene, CDR1 and CDR2 are SGHVS and FNYEAQ. V lost 5 bases and J lost 3 bases; the stretch between them is 26 bases long. Study-wide findings and limitations: In vitro tests confirmed that a few of the cytomegalovirus-associated TCR beta chains recognize cytomegalovirus antigens. Sequencing depth was assumed to be roughly uniform across donors in the presence/absence analyses, though that assumption may not hold. Some IMGT-functional V segments, including TRBV6-2 and TRBV6-3, could not be told apart with the 87-base-pair reads, so those segments were excluded. The authors suggested that the approach could potentially be generalized to other disease states and immunological phenotypes. In the study, approximately 150 TCR beta chains were listed as associated with cytomegalovirus. The cohort was sequenced for TCR beta chains only, and without alpha or paired-chain data the features that could be detected were limited. Approximately 18 rarely observed V segments, including chromosome 9 orphons, were excluded from the earlier analysis of some 590 of the donors because counts were too low. Across donors, most TCR sequences were observed very rarely, whereas some public TCRs were present in many individuals. Assigning TCR associations to individual alleles was difficult when HLA alleles, especially DR and DQ, strongly co-occurred. A later analysis reported that several top co-occurrence clusters appeared linked to parvovirus B19, influenza, CMV and Epstein-Barr virus. Correlated functional status among segregating V segments might be attributable to linkage disequilibrium, but an unknown experimental factor could not be ruled out. A later analysis associated about 17,000 TCR beta sequences with specific HLA alleles at a false discovery rate of 0.05. A further reported finding was that TCR beta sequences accurately predicted the HLA-A and HLA-B alleles for most subjects in the first cohort. An earlier analysis of approximately 570 of the donors showed that most TCR beta V segments appeared in productive rearrangements either about 87% or about 30% of the time, which broadly matched IMGT annotations. According to a later analysis, most CMV-associated TCR beta chains appeared to be HLA-restricted, and the HLA associations seemed to be driven largely by CMV exposure. In a later analysis, TCR association rates were found to vary across HLA loci, with the most associated TCRs seen for DRB1 alleles and the fewest for HLA-C alleles. The classifier was reported to diagnose cytomegalovirus status with high specificity and sensitivity in both the original and validation cohorts. In a later genetic analysis, a missense DCLRE1C variant was associated with V-gene and J-gene trimming of TCR beta chains, and the association was replicated in an independent cohort. CMV serostatus was the only immune exposure information available for the cohort. Compared with the approximately 720-donor mean, donors in an Asian-associated ancestry cluster had fewer N-insertions in productive TCRs, according to a later genetic analysis. The sequencing pipeline was judged likely to have produced a cluster of highly shared sequence variants as a technical artifact. Compared with equally common non-associated chains, HLA-associated TCR beta chains in a later analysis were more clonally expanded and had lower generation probabilities. Because HLA typing was unavailable for some donors at each locus, only the typed subset was used in association tests.

Concerning this clone: What antigen it recognizes has not been identified.

This clonotype was sampled from a middle-aged man in good health and CMV-seronegative. Sequenced: PBMCs. The rearranged chain carries TRBV7-6 and TRBJ2-7, with a weak D call of TRBD2 (7 bases match). The CDR3 is CASSKTPLVGGGGYEQYF. The sequenced DNA is TGTGCCAGCAGCAAAACCCCCCTGGTGGGGGGAGGGGGCTACGAGCAGTACTTC.